This is a list of T cell receptor beta chains from one sample in a study of blood T cell repertoires in COVID-19. Profiling relied on immunoSEQ multiplex PCR, and the TCRdb table lists in-frame clones only, not all of them. The profile shows about 220,000 clones, 90% of them singletons. The sample comprised PBMCs or T cells enriched from blood (not recorded which). The receptor source for this set is a young man who had been exposed to COVID-19. Each CDR3 is given without its conserved first and last residue.

J | V | CDR3
TRBJ2-3 | TRBV6-5 | ASSYRRMGQDTQY
TRBJ1-6 | TRBV7-6 | ASSLLGSGNSPLH
TRBJ1-4 | TRBV29-1 | SVGGDSPQEKLF
TRBJ1-3 | TRBV19 | ASIGGLYSGNTIY
TRBJ2-7 | TRBV7-2 | ASSFGLAGYEQY
TRBJ2-7 | TRBV11-2 | ASSRNRVTYEQY
TRBJ2-5 | TRBV19 | ASSRPGGGGQTQY
TRBJ1-2 | TRBV7-9 | ASSLNSFYGYT
TRBJ1-6 | TRBV5-1 | ASSPEVGTGSPLH
TRBJ2-1 | TRBV10-2 | ASSGGSSYNEQF
TRBJ1-5 | TRBV19 | ASRPYPLYSNQPQH
TRBJ2-7 | TRBV5-1 | ASSTGMTYEQY
TRBJ2-3 | TRBV7-3 | ASSPTPGLAGGPPVNTQY
TRBJ2-5 | TRBV2 | ASRRRTSGFETQY
TRBJ1-5 | TRBV18 | ASSPLTGIGSNQPQH
TRBJ1-2 | TRBV5-1 | ASSLNEAGQTDLYGYT
TRBJ2-3 | TRBV10-3 | ATQGGLTDTQY
TRBJ1-2 | TRBV9 | ASSVGGQGDYGYT
TRBJ1-5 | TRBV4-1 | ASSQDPTNQPQH
TRBJ2-5 | TRBV9 | ASSYGGRGQETQY
TRBJ1-3 | TRBV6-4 | ASRGGDAYSGNTIY
TRBJ2-3 | TRBV21-1 | ASPIGTSGVPTDTQY
TRBJ2-5 | TRBV2 | ASGTTQETQY
TRBJ2-3 | TRBV5-6 | ASSLAQVGTDTQY
TRBJ2-3 | TRBV4-3 | ASSQLPGEANTQY
TRBJ2-1 | TRBV19 | ASSILTSGGAGPEQF
TRBJ1-4 | TRBV4-1 | ASSQDRGGTGNEKLF
TRBJ2-5 | TRBV5-1 | ASGPTSGGAQETQY
TRBJ1-2 | TRBV3-1/TRBV3-2 | ASSQGGGDGYT
TRBJ1-2 | TRBV4-3 | ASSPPGSPGFYGYT
TRBJ1-5 | TRBV24-1 | ATSDLPKHRGPNQPQH
TRBJ1-1 | TRBV25-1 | ASRRLQGGAF
TRBJ2-2 | TRBV9 | ASSIGLQHTGELF
TRBJ2-3 | TRBV4-2 | ASSQPESGGTNEDTQY
TRBJ2-7 | TRBV29-1 | SVAGTSSYEQY
TRBJ1-1 | TRBV29-1 | SVINRGRDTEAF
TRBJ1-5 | TRBV27 | ASRTDGTGGNQPQH